Presented here are 10 T cell receptor beta chains from one specimen sequenced in a study of yellow fever vaccine responses in identical twins. One entry per CDR3 protein results from TCRdb running MiXCR on the RT-PCR reads. The sample shows thousands of distinct CDR3 sequences, around 73% of them seen only once. The specimen was T cells from blood (PBMCs), unsorted or a sorted subset (not recorded which), collected before or after yellow fever vaccination (not recorded which). All receptors derive from a woman younger than 35 who received the yellow fever vaccine.

V gene TRBV4-3 combines with J gene TRBJ2-2; D perhaps matches TRBD1 (5 bases). The CDR3 contains 15 residues. Germline assignment: CDR1 LGHNA and CDR2 YSLEER. Deletions cut 3 bases from V and 3 bases from J, with 11 bases between. The chain's CDR3 is CASSHSQGDTGELFF. The CDR3, as DNA: TGCGCCAGCAGCCATTCCCAGGGTGACACCGGGGAGCTGTTTTTT.

CDR3 region: CASSQDPDSSTDTQYF. The CDR3 DNA sequence: TGCGCCAGCAGCCAAGATCCTGACAGTTCCACAGATACGCAGTATTTT. The V gene is TRBV4-3, the J gene TRBJ2-3, with D tentatively TRBD1 (5 bases). The CDR3 has 16 amino acids. The V end lost 0 bases, the J end lost 2 bases, and 12 bases lay between the germline ends. Per germline, CDR1 LGHNA and CDR2 YSLEER.

This clonotype was counted once. The chain links TRBV4-1 to TRBJ2-3; a weak D match, TRBD2 (5 bases). CDR1 MGHRA and CDR2 YSYEKL come from the germline V gene. With 0 bases removed from V and 2 bases from J, the gap between germline ends came to 9 bases. This CDR3 region has 15 residues. This CDR3 reads CASSQESSPTDTQYF. In DNA, the CDR3 is TGCGCCAGCAGCCAAGAATCTAGCCCCACAGATACGCAGTATTTT.

This chain joins TRBV11-3 and TRBJ2-1; 10 bases line up with TRBD2. The CDR3 loop spans 17 amino acids. CDR1 is SGHNT, CDR2 YENEEA, per germline. Trimming at V came to 5 bases and at J to 0 bases, leaving 7 bases not matched to a gene. The CDR3 protein is CASSSNLAGVSYNEQFF. The CDR3 nucleotides read TGTGCCAGCAGCAGCAACCTAGCGGGAGTCTCCTACAATGAGCAGTTCTTC.

The chain has TRBV6-2 or TRBV6-3 and TRBJ1-1; weak D call: TRBD1 (6 bases). Deletions cut 2 bases from V and 1 base from J, with 8 bases between. This CDR3 has 14 residues. Per the germline V gene, CDR1 is MNHEY and CDR2 is SVGEGT. CDR3 residues: CASSYRQENTEAFF. For the CDR3, the DNA is TGTGCCAGCAGTTACCGACAGGAGAACACTGAAGCTTTCTTT.

This clonotype was seen just once. The chain carries TRBV4-1 and TRBJ2-1, with D maybe TRBD1 (5 bases). V lost 0 bases, J lost 3 bases, and 9 bases lay in between. In germline, CDR1 is MGHRA, CDR2 YSYEKL. The CDR3 is made up of 15 amino acids. For the CDR3, the DNA is TGCGCCAGCAGCCAAGATAACCAGGGCTACAATGAGCAGTTCTTC. This codes for CASSQDNQGYNEQFF.

This clonotype was counted only a few times. This rearrangement joins TRBV10-3 to TRBJ2-7; no clear D. The CDR3 covers 13 residues. CDR1 is ENHRY, CDR2 SYGVKD, per germline. V was pared by 3 bases and J by 1 base, with 7 bases between. CDR3 amino acids: CAISDEVSYEQYF. CDR3 coding DNA: TGTGCCATCAGTGATGAAGTATCCTACGAGCAGTACTTC.

This chain connects TRBV10-3 to TRBJ2-1; D is unclear. Germline V gene sequence: CDR1 ENHRY, CDR2 SYGVKD. V shed 7 bases and J shed 7 bases, with 14 bases lying between them. CDR3 length equals 13 residues. The CDR3 is CAIISALGNEQFF. The CDR3 nucleotides are TGTGCCATCATTAGTGCCCTCGGGAATGAGCAGTTCTTC.

This clonotype was detected only a few times. This chain links TRBV11-1 with TRBJ2-7; D unclear. The CDR3 sequence is 13 residues long. Between the trimmed V and J ends, which lost 0 bases and 3 bases, there was a span of 6 bases. The germline gives CDR1 SGHAT, CDR2 FQDESV (reference sequence). CDR3 DNA: TGTGCCAGCAGCTTAGCGCTCGGCTACGAGCAGTACTTC. It encodes CASSLALGYEQYF.

This clonotype was picked up one time. This chain links TRBV15 with TRBJ2-7; weak D call: TRBD2 (7 bases). This CDR3 has 14 residues. Germline values: CDR1 LNHNV, CDR2 YYDKDF (reference sequence). V was pared by 3 bases and J by 5 bases, with 14 bases between. DNA for the CDR3: TGTGCCACCAGCAGGGCGGGGGCTAGCGACGAGCAGTACTTC. As protein: CATSRAGASDEQYF.